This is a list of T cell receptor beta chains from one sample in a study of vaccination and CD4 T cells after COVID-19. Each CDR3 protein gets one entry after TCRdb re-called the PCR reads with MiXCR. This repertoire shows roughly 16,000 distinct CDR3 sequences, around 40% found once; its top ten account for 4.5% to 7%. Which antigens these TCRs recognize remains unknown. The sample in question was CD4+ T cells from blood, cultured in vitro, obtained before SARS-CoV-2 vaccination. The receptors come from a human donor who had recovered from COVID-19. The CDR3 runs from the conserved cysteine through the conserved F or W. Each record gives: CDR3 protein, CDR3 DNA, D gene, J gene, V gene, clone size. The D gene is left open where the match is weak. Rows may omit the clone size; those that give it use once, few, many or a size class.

CDR3: CASSLGTGGGYTF
DNA: TGTGCCAGCAGTTTAGGAACAGGCGGGGGCTACACCTTC
D: -
J: TRBJ1-2
V: TRBV12-3/TRBV12-4
size: -

CDR3: CASTRDRGFQPQHF
DNA: TGTGCCAGCACCCGGGACAGGGGGTTTCAGCCCCAGCATTTT
D: TRBD1
J: TRBJ1-5
V: TRBV28
size: -

CDR3: CASSFNGDYEQYF
DNA: TGTGCCAGCAGCTTTAACGGAGACTACGAGCAGTACTTC
D: -
J: TRBJ2-7
V: TRBV7-2
size: -

CDR3: CATASAGLIDGYTF
DNA: TGTGCCACCGCCAGCGCAGGGCTCATAGATGGCTACACCTTC
D: -
J: TRBJ1-2
V: TRBV15
size: -

CDR3: CASSLKGHGTYEQYF
DNA: TGTGCCAGCAGCCTAAAGGGACACGGGACCTACGAGCAGTACTTC
D: -
J: TRBJ2-7
V: TRBV27
size: few

CDR3: CASNGGIGNQPQHF
DNA: TGTGCCAGTAATGGAGGGATCGGAAATCAGCCCCAGCATTTT
D: -
J: TRBJ1-5
V: TRBV19
size: once

CDR3: CASSYSSGIGTEQYF
DNA: TGTGCCAGCAGTTACTCGTCCGGGATCGGAACCGAGCAGTACTTC
D: -
J: TRBJ2-7
V: TRBV6-2/TRBV6-3
size: once

CDR3: CASSLDRKSTEAFF
DNA: TGTGCCAGCAGCTTAGATCGAAAGTCCACTGAAGCTTTCTTT
D: -
J: TRBJ1-1
V: TRBV11-2
size: few

CDR3: CASSLETGGVNTGELFF
DNA: TGTGCCAGCAGCTTAGAGACGGGAGGGGTTAACACCGGGGAGCTGTTTTTT
D: TRBD2
J: TRBJ2-2
V: TRBV11-3
size: once

CDR3: CASTGQGTDTQYF
DNA: TGTGCCAGCACTGGACAGGGCACAGATACGCAGTATTTT
D: TRBD1
J: TRBJ2-3
V: TRBV6-1
size: -

CDR3: CASSTGTGSYEQYF
DNA: TGTGCCAGCAGCACCGGGACAGGCTCATACGAGCAGTACTTC
D: TRBD1
J: TRBJ2-7
V: TRBV6-2/TRBV6-3
size: -

CDR3: CASGFDPGAQGTQYF
DNA: TGTGCTAGTGGTTTTGATCCAGGAGCCCAGGGGACCCAGTACTTC
D: -
J: TRBJ2-5
V: TRBV12-5
size: once

CDR3: CASSQGLAGGVGETQYF
DNA: TGTGCCAGCAGTCAGGGACTAGCGGGGGGTGTTGGTGAGACCCAGTACTTC
D: TRBD2
J: TRBJ2-5
V: TRBV6-2/TRBV6-3
size: few

CDR3: CASSPSLAGGPNTQYF
DNA: TGTGCCAGTAGTCCCTCGTTAGCGGGGGGGCCAAATACGCAGTATTTT
D: TRBD2
J: TRBJ2-3
V: TRBV19
size: few

CDR3: CASSERAGVETQYF
DNA: TGTGCCAGCAGTGAACGGGCAGGGGTTGAGACCCAGTACTTC
D: -
J: TRBJ2-5
V: TRBV2
size: once

CDR3: CSALTDTSTDTQYF
DNA: TGCAGTGCTTTGACTGACACTAGCACAGATACGCAGTATTTT
D: -
J: TRBJ2-3
V: TRBV20-1
size: -

CDR3: CASSPGLVANEQFF
DNA: TGTGCCAGTAGTCCGGGACTAGTAGCTAATGAGCAGTTCTTC
D: TRBD2
J: TRBJ2-1
V: TRBV19
size: -

CDR3: CASRVAYTGELFF
DNA: TGTGCCAGCAGAGTCGCATACACCGGGGAGCTGTTTTTT
D: -
J: TRBJ2-2
V: TRBV12-3/TRBV12-4
size: -

CDR3: CASIPARQGSTEAFF
DNA: TGTGCCAGCATTCCCGCGAGACAGGGAAGCACTGAAGCTTTCTTT
D: TRBD1
J: TRBJ1-1
V: TRBV6-1
size: -

CDR3: CASSYGDRTNIQYF
DNA: TGTGCCAGCAGTTACGGGGACAGGACTAACATTCAGTACTTC
D: TRBD1
J: TRBJ2-4
V: TRBV6-2/TRBV6-3
size: -

CDR3: CASSRTDHNYGYTF
DNA: TGTGCCAGCAGCCGGACAGATCATAACTATGGCTACACCTTC
D: -
J: TRBJ1-2
V: TRBV7-8
size: medium-sized

CDR3: CAWTTVPNTEAFF
DNA: TGTGCCTGGACTACGGTCCCGAACACTGAAGCTTTCTTT
D: -
J: TRBJ1-1
V: TRBV30
size: -

CDR3: CASSFSSRGGSAFF
DNA: TGTGCCAGCAGCTTCTCTTCCCGGGGGGGGAGCGCTTTCTTT
D: -
J: TRBJ1-1
V: TRBV7-2
size: -

CDR3: CASNQGGGAGADTQYF
DNA: TGTGCCAGCAACCAGGGGGGTGGAGCGGGAGCAGATACGCAGTATTTT
D: -
J: TRBJ2-3
V: TRBV5-5
size: once